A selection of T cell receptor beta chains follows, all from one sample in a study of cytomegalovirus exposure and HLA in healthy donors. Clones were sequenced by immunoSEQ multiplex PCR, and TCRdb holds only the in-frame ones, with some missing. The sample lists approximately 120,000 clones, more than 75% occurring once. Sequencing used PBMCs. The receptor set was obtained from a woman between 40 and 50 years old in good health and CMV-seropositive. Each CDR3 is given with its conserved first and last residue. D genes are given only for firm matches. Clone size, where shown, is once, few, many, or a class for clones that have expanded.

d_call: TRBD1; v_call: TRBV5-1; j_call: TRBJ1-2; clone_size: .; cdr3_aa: CASSQGQGARGYTF; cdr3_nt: TGCGCCAGCAGCCAGGGACAGGGGGCTCGGGGCTACACCTTC
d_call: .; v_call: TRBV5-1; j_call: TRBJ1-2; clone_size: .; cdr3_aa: CASSSDQGTNYGYTF; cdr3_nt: TGCGCCAGCAGCTCGGATCAGGGAACTAACTATGGCTACACCTTC
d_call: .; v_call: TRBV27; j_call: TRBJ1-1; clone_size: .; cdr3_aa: CASSLRGAAEAFF; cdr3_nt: TGTGCCAGCAGTTTAAGGGGCGCGGCTGAAGCTTTCTTT
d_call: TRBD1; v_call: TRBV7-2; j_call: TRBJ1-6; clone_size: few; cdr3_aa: CASSPGQGYNSPLHF; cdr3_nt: TGTGCCAGCAGCCCTGGACAGGGTTATAATTCACCCCTCCACTTT
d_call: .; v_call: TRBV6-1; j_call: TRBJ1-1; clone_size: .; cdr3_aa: CASIPIGHATEAFF; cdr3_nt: TGTGCCAGCATCCCGATCGGACACGCCACTGAAGCTTTCTTT
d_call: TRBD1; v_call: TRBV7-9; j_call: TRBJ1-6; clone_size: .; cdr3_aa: CASSLDGTGNSPLHF; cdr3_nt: TGTGCCAGCAGCTTAGATGGGACAGGGAATTCACCCCTCCACTTT
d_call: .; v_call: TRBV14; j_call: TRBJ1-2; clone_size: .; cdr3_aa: CASSQVPRGNYGYTF; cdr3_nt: TGTGCCAGCAGCCAAGTTCCTAGGGGTAACTATGGCTACACCTTC
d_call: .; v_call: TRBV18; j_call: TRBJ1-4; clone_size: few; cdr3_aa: CASSRGQEEKLFF; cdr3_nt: TGTGCCAGCTCACGCGGACAAGAGGAAAAACTGTTTTTT
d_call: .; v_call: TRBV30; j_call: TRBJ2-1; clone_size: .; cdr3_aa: CAWSSLAQQFF; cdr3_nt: TGTGCCTGGAGTTCCCTAGCTCAGCAGTTCTTC
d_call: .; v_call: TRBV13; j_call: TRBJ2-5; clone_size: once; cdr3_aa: CASSWPGSPRGETQYF; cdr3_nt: TGTGCCAGCAGCTGGCCGGGGTCCCCGCGAGGGGAGACCCAGTACTTC
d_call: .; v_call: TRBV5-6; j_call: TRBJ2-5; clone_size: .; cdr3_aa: CASSRDTETQYF; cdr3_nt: TGTGCCAGCAGCCGGGACACCGAGACCCAGTACTTC
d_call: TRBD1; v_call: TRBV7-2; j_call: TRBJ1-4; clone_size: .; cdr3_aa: CASSLDGTVNEKLFF; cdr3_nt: TGTGCCAGCAGCTTAGACGGGACAGTTAATGAAAAACTGTTTTTT
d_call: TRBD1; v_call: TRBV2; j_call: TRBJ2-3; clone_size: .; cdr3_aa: CASSVDTGQSDTQYF; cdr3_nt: TGTGCCAGCAGTGTGGACACGGGACAGTCGGATACGCAGTATTTT
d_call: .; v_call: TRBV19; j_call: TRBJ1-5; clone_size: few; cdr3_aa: CASSMSVSNQPQHF; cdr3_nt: TGTGCCAGTAGTATGTCAGTAAGCAATCAGCCCCAGCATTTT
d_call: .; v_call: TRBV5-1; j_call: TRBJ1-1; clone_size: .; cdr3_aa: CASSLLTGQNTEAFF; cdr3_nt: TGCGCCAGCAGCTTGTTAACGGGACAGAACACTGAAGCTTTCTTT
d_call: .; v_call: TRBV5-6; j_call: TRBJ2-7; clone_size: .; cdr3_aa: CASSLLSTPYEQYF; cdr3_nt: TGTGCCAGCAGCTTGTTGAGCACCCCCTACGAGCAGTACTTC
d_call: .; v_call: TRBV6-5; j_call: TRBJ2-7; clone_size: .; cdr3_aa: CASSYNRALSYEQYF; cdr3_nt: TGTGCCAGCAGTTATAACAGAGCCCTCTCCTACGAGCAGTACTTC
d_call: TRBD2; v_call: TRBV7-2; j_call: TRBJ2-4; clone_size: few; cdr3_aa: CASSLGASGVAKNIQYF; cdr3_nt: TGTGCCAGCAGCTTAGGAGCTAGCGGGGTAGCCAAAAACATTCAGTACTTC
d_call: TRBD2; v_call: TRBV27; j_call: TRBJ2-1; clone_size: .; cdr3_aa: CASSSLAGAHNEQFF; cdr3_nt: TGTGCCAGCAGTTCCCTAGCGGGGGCCCACAATGAGCAGTTCTTC
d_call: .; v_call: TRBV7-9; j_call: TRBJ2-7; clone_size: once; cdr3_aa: CASSRQIYEQYF; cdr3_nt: TGTGCCAGCAGCCGACAGATATACGAGCAGTACTTC
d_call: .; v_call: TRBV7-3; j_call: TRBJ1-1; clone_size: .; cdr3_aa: CASSLRGGRNEAFF; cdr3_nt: TGTGCCAGCAGCCTCAGGGGTGGGAGAAATGAAGCTTTCTTT
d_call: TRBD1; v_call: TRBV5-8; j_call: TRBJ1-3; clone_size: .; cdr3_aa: CASSLVGQVVFSGNTIYF; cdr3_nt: TGTGCCAGCAGCTTGGTGGGACAGGTGGTTTTTTCTGGAAACACCATATATTTT
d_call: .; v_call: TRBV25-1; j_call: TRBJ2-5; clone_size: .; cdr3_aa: CASSEWQGKAETQYF; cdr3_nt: TGTGCCAGCAGTGAATGGCAGGGCAAAGCGGAGACCCAGTACTTC
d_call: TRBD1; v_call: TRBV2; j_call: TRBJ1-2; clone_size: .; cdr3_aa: CASSETGEDGYTF; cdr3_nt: TGTGCCAGCAGTGAGACAGGGGAAGATGGCTACACCTTC
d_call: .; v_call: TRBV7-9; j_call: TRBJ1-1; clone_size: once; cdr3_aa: CASSLTHKNTEAFF; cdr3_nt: TGTGCCAGCAGCCTCACCCACAAAAACACTGAAGCTTTCTTT
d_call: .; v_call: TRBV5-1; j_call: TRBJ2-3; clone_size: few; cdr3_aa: CASSLEQISTDTQYF; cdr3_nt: TGCGCCAGCAGCTTGGAACAGATCAGCACAGATACGCAGTATTTT
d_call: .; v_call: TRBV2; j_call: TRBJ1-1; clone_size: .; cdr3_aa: CASSLEQGNTEAFF; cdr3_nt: TGTGCCAGCAGTCTAGAACAGGGGAACACTGAAGCTTTCTTT
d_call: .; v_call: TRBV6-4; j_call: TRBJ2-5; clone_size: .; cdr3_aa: CASSQLDRFQETQYF; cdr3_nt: TGTGCCAGCAGCCAGCTGGACAGATTCCAAGAGACCCAGTACTTC
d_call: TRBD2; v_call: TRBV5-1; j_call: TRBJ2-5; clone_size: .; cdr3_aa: CASSLGAGGPETQYF; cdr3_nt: TGCGCCAGCAGCTTGGGAGCGGGGGGGCCAGAGACCCAGTACTTC
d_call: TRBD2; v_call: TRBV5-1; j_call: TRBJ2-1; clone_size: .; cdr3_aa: CASRHGGGYNEQFF; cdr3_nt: TGCGCCAGCAGGCATGGGGGGGGGTACAATGAGCAGTTCTTC
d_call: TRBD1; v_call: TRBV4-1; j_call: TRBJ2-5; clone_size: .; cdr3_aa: CASSQTGSETQYF; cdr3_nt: TGCGCCAGCAGCCAGACAGGGAGCGAGACCCAGTACTTC
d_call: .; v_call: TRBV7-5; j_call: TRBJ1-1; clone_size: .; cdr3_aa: CARSPWTRADTEAFF; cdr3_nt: TGTGCCAGAAGCCCTTGGACACGTGCAGACACTGAAGCTTTCTTT
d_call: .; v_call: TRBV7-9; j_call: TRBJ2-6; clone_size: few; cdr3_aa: CASLKRALSSGANVLTF; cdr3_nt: TGTGCCAGCCTTAAGAGGGCCCTCAGCTCTGGGGCCAACGTCCTGACTTTC
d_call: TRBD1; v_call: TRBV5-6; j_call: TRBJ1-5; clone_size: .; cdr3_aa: CASSGRGQSQPQHF; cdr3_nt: TGTGCCAGCAGCGGCAGGGGACAGAGTCAGCCCCAGCATTTT
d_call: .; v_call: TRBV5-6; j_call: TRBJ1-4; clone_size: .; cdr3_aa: CASGRTASNEKLFF; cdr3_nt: TGTGCCAGCGGTAGGACAGCCAGTAATGAAAAACTGTTTTTT
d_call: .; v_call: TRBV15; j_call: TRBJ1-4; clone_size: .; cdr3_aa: CATSRVSGGEKLFF; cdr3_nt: TGTGCCACCAGCAGAGTATCGGGTGGAGAAAAACTGTTTTTT
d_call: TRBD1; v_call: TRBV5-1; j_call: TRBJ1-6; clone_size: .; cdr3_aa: CASSEGTGQSPLHF; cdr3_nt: TGCGCCAGCAGCGAGGGGACAGGTCAATCTCCCCTCCACTTT
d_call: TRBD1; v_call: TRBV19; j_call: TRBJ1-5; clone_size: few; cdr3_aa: CASSAWDRAPNQPQHF; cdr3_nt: TGTGCCAGTAGTGCCTGGGACAGAGCACCCAATCAGCCCCAGCATTTT